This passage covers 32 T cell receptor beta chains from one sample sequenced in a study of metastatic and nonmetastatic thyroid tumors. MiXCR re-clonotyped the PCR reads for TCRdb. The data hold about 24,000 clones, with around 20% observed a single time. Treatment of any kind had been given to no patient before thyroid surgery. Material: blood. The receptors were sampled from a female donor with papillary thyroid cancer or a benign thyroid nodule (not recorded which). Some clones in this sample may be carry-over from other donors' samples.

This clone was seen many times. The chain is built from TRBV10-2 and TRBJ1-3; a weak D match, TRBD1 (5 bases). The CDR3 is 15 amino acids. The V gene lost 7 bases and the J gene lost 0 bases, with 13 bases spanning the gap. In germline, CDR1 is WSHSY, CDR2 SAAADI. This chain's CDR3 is CASTSGDASGNTIYF. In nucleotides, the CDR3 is TGCGCCAGCACCTCTGGGGACGCCTCTGGAAACACCATATATTTT.

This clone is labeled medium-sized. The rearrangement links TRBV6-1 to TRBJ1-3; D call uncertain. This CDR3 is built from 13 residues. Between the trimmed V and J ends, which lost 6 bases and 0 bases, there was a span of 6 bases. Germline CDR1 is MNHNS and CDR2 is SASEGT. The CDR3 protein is CASRGTSGNTIYF. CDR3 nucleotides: TGTGCCAGCAGGGGAACCTCTGGAAACACCATATATTTT.

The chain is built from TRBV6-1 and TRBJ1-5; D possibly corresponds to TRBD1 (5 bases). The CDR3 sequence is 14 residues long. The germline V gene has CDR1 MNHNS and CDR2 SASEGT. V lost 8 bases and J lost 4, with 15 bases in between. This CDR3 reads CASGNTGTNQPQHF. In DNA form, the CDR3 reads TGTGCCAGCGGAAATACGGGGACGAATCAGCCCCAGCATTTT.

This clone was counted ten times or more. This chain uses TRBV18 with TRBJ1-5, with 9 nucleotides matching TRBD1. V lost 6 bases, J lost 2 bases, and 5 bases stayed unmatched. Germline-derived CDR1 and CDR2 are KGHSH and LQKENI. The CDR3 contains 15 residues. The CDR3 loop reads CASSRTGEGNQPQHF. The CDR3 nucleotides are TGTGCCAGCTCTCGGACAGGGGAAGGCAATCAGCCCCAGCATTTT.

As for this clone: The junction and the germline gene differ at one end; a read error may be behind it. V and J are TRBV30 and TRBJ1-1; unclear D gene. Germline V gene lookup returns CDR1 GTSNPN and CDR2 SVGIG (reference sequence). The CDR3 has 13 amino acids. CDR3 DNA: TGTGCCTGGGTCAGAATGTTGAACACTGAAGCTTTGTTT. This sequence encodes CAWVRMLNTEALF.

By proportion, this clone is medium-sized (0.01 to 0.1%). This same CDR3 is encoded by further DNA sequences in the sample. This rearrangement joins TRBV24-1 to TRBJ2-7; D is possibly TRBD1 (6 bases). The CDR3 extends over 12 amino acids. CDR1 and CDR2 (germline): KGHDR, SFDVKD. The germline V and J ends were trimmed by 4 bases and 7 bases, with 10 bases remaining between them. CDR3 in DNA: TGTGCCACCAGTGAAACAGGGCGGGAGCAGTACTTC. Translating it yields CATSETGREQYF.

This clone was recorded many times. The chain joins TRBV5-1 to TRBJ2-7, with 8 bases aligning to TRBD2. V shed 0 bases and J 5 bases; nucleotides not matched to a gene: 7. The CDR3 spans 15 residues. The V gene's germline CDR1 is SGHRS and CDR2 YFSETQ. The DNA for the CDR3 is TGCGCCAGCAGCTTGGTTGCGGGAGGAAGAGACGAGCAGTACTTC. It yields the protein CASSLVAGGRDEQYF.

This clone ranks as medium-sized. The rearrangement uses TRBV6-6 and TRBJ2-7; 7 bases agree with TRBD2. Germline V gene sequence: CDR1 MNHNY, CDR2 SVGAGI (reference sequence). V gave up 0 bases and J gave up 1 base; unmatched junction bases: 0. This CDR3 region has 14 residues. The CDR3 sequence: CASSYSGGSYEQYF. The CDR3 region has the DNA TGTGCCAGCAGTTACTCCGGGGGGTCCTACGAGCAGTACTTC.

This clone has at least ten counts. CDR3 coding DNA: TGTGCCAGCAGCTATGGGGGGCCACGAGAGACCCAGTACTTC. Protein: CASSYGGPRETQYF. The chain combines TRBV7-9 with TRBJ2-5; D may match TRBD1 or TRBD2 (6 bases each). There are 14 residues in the CDR3. Germline lookup yields CDR1 SEHNR and CDR2 FQNEAQ (reference sequence). V was clipped by 4 bases and J by 4 bases, with 13 bases between them. Using reference TRBV7-9 and TRBJ2-5 for the parts outside the CDR3, the full variable domain is DTGVSQNPRHKITKRGQNVTFRCDPISEHNRLYWYRQTLGQGPEFLTYFQNEAQLEKSRLLSDRFSAERPKGSFSTLEIQRTEQGDSAMYLCASSYGGPRETQYFGPGTRLLVL.

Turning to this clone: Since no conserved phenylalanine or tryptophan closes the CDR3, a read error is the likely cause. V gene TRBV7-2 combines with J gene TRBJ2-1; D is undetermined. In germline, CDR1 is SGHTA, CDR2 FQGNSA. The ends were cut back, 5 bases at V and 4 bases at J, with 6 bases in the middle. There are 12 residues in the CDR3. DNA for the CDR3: TGTGCCAGCAGCGCGGTTTACAATGAGCAGTTCTTA. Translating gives CASSAVYNEQFL.

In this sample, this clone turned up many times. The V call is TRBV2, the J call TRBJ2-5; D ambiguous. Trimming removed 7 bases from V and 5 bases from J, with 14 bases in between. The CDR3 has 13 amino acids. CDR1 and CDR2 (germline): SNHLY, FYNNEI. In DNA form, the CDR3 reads TGTGCCAGCAAGATGGAGCGTTTGGAGACCCAGTACTTC. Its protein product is CASKMERLETQYF. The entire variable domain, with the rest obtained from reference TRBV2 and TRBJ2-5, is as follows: EPEVTQTPSHQVTQMGQEVILRCVPISNHLYFYWYRQILGQKVEFLVSFYNNEISEKSEIFDDQFSVERPDGSNFTLKIRSTKLEDSAMYFCASKMERLETQYFGPGTRLLVL.

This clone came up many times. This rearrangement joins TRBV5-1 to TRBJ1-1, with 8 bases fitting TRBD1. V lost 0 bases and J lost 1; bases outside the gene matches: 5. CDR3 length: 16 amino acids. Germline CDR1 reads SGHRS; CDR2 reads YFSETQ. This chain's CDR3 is CASSLETGGPNTEAFF. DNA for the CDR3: TGCGCCAGCAGCTTGGAAACAGGGGGACCGAACACTGAAGCTTTCTTT.

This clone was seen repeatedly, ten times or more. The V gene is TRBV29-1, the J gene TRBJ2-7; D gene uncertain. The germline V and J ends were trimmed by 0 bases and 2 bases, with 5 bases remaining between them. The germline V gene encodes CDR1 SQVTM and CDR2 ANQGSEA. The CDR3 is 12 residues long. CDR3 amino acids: CSVEDYAYEQYF. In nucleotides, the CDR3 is TGCAGCGTTGAAGATTACGCCTACGAGCAGTACTTC.

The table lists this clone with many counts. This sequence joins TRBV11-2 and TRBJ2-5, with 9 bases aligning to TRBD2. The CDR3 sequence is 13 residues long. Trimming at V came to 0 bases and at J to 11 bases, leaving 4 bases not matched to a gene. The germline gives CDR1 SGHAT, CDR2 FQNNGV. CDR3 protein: CASSLDRLAGQYF. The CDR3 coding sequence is TGTGCCAGCAGCTTAGATCGGCTAGCGGGACAGTACTTC.

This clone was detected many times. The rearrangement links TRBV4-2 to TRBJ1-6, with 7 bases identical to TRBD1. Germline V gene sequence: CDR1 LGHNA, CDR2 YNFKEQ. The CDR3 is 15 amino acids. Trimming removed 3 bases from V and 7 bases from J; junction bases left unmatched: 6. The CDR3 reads CASSHAGRGNSPLHF. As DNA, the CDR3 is TGTGCCAGCAGCCATGCAGGCAGGGGGAATTCACCCCTCCACTTT.

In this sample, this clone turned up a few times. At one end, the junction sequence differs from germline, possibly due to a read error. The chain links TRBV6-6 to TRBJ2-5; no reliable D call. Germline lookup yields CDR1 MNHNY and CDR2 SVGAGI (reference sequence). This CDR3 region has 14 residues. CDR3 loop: CASSYIRSYETHYF. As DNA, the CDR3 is TGTGCCAGCAGTTACATTAGAAGCTACGAGACCCATTACTTC.

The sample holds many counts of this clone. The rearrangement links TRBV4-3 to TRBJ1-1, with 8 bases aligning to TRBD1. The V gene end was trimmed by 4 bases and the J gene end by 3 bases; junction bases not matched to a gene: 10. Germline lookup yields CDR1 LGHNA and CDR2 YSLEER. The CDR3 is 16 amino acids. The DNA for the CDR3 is TGCGCCAGCAGCCCGGACAGGGTTTATCCCGACACTGAAGCTTTCTTT. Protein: CASSPDRVYPDTEAFF.

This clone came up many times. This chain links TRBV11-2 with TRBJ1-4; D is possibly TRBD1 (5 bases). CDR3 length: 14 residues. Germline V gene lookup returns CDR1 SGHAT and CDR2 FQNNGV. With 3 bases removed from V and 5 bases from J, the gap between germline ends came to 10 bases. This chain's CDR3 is CASSFWGLNEKLFF. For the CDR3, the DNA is TGTGCCAGCAGCTTCTGGGGACTAAATGAAAAACTGTTTTTT.

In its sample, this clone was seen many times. The CDR3 here is CASSYNSYNEQFF. DNA for the CDR3: TGTGCCAGCAGTTATAACAGCTACAATGAGCAGTTCTTC. The gene calls are TRBV6-5 and TRBJ2-1; D not resolved. V gave up 3 bases and J gave up 3 bases, with 6 bases separating them. In germline, CDR1 is MNHEY, CDR2 SVGAGI. The CDR3 contains 13 residues.

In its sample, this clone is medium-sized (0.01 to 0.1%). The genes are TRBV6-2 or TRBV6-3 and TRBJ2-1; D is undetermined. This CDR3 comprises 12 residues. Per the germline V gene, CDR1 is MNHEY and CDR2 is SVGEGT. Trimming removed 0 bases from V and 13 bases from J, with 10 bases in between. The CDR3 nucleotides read TGTGCCAGCAGTTACTCGTTGCAAGCACAGTTCTTC. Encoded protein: CASSYSLQAQFF.

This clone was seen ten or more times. The CDR3 loop reads CASSQPGQVTPYEQYF. The DNA for the CDR3 is TGTGCCAGCAGCCAACCGGGACAGGTCACGCCCTACGAGCAGTACTTC. The chain couples TRBV14 to TRBJ2-7, with 8 bases fitting TRBD1. The V gene's germline CDR1 is SGHDN and CDR2 FVKESK. Trimming at V came to 2 bases and at J to 2 bases, leaving 8 bases not matched to a gene. The CDR3 totals 16 residues.

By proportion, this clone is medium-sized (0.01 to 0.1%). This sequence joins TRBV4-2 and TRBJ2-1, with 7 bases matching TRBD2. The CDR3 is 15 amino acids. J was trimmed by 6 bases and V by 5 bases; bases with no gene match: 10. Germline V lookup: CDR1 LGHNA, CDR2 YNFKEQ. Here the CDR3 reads CASSTGLAELNEQFF. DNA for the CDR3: TGTGCCAGCAGCACTGGGCTAGCGGAACTCAATGAGCAGTTCTTC.

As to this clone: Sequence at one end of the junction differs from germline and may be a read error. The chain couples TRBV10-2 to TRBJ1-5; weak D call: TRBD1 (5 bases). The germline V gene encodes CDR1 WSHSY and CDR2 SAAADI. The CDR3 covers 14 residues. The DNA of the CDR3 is TGCGCCAGCAGTTGGGGGGGATTGGATCAGCCCCACCATTTT. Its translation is CASSWGGLDQPHHF.

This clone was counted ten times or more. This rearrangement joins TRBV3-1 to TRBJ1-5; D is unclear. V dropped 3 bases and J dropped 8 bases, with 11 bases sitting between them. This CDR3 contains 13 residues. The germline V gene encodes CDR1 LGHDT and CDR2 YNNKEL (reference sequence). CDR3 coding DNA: TGTGCCAGCAGCCACATCCACGGGGAGCCCCAGCATTTT. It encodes CASSHIHGEPQHF.

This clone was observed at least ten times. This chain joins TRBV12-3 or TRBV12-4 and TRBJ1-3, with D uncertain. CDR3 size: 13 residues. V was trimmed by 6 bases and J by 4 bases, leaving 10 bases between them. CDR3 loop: CASSFEAGNTIYF. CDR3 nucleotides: TGTGCCAGCAGCTTTGAGGCCGGAAACACCATATATTTT.

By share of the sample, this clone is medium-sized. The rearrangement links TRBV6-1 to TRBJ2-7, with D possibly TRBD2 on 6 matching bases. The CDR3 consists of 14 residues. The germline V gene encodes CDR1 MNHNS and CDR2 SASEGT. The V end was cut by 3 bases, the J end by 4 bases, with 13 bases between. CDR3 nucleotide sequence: TGTGCCAGCAGTGACCCGGTCGGGGGATACGAGCAGTACTTC. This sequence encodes CASSDPVGGYEQYF.

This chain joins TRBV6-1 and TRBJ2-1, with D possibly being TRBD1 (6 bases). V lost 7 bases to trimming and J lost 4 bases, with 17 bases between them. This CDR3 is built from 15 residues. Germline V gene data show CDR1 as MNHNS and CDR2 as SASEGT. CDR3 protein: CASIVQQGEYNEQFF. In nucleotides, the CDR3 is TGTGCCAGCATTGTTCAACAGGGAGAATACAATGAGCAGTTCTTC.

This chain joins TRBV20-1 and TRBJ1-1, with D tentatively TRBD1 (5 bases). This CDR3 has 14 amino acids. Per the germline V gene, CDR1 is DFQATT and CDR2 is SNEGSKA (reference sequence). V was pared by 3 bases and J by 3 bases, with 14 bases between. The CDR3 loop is CSARLGSTDTEAFF. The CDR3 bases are TGCAGTGCTAGGTTGGGATCGACAGACACTGAAGCTTTCTTT.

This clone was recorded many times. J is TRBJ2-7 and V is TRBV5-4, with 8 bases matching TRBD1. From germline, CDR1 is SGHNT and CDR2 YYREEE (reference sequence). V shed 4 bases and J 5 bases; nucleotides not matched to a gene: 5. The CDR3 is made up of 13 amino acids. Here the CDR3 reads CASSRTGKNEQYF. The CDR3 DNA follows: TGTGCCAGCAGCCGGACAGGGAAGAACGAGCAGTACTTC.

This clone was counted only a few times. The CDR3 loop is CATSGCSNEQFF. The CDR3 region has the DNA TGTGCCACCAGTGGATGTAGCAATGAGCAGTTCTTC. The rearrangement links TRBV24-1 to TRBJ2-1; D is unclear. Trimming left V 5 bases short and J 6 bases short, with 7 bases between. Germline CDR1 and CDR2: KGHDR and SFDVKD. CDR3 length: 12 amino acids.

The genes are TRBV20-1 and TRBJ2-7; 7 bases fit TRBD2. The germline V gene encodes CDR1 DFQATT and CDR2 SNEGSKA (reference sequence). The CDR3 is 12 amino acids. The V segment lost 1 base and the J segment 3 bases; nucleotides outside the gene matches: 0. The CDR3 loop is CSARGGGYEQYF. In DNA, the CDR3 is TGCAGTGCTAGAGGCGGGGGCTACGAGCAGTACTTC.

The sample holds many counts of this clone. The CDR3 spells CSASSGQGASGYTF. Written as DNA, the CDR3 is TGCAGTGCTAGCTCCGGACAGGGGGCCTCTGGCTACACCTTC. The chain joins TRBV20-1 to TRBJ1-2; 11 nucleotides match TRBD1. V gave up 3 bases and J gave up 7 bases; unmatched junction bases: 7. The CDR3 is made up of 14 amino acids. Per germline, CDR1 DFQATT and CDR2 SNEGSKA (reference sequence).